This TCR beta chain comes out of a study of blood T cell repertoires in COVID-19 (dated by TCRdb to about 2020). Background for the entire study: The collaborator samples originated in the United States, Italy and Spain and spanned the acute and convalescent phases of COVID-19. The material from the prospective study consisted of cDNA or gDNA derived from T cells, B-cell-depleted T cells, or PBMCs. Subjects who had been exposed to COVID-19, were actively infected with it, or had recovered from it provided the deeply sampled blood TCRbeta repertoires that made up the dataset. A freely available public database, intended as a resource for researchers studying the immune response to SARS-CoV-2, is where the repertoires were released. Samples came from the ongoing ImmuneRACE study (first 160 participants) plus 1,254 subjects from 6 global collaborators. The sample metadata nearly always contained a de-identified subject ID, COVID-19 status, age in years and sex. Where available, HLA class I and class II types were obtained from metadata supplied by the sample provider rather than from assay-based typing. Overall results and qualifications from the work: How much clinical and demographic metadata was included differed by source and by participant, and the metadata was provided uncurated.

Each collaborating institution followed its own protocols to collect whole blood in K2EDTA tubes. For TCRbeta analysis, collaborators shipped samples in one of three forms: frozen whole blood, isolated PBMCs, or DNA extracted from either of those sample types. About this clone: Its antigen is still unknown. No much larger clone is present one base from it, and per-base qualities are unavailable.

Here V drops 4 bases and J drops 0 bases, and the junction holds 0 bases not matched to any gene. Reading the germline V gene gives CDR1 MGHRA and CDR2 YSYEKL. From the cysteine through the phenylalanine, the CDR3 covers 14 amino acids. The kept DNA is CDR3 alone, 42 bases in frame from the first base. TCRbeta CDR3 regions were amplified from genomic DNA using the immunoSEQ Assay, a bias-controlled multiplex PCR. The authors' pipeline ran thus. The number of nucleated cells in each sample was estimated from the amplification of reference gene primers within the assay. To quantify the absolute abundance of each unique TCRbeta CDR3 rearrangement, sequence reads were collapsed and filtered. Productive Simpson clonality was computed per sample as the square root of Simpson's diversity index over productive rearrangements. TCRdb re-hosts the immuneACCESS table, in-frame sequences only. Its copies lack some clones; in the studies checked, an unresolved V gene accounts for under half of them, and the cause for the rest is not known. The V and J calls and the clone size are those of that table, but D and trimming were determined from the DNA. The sample table records some 57,000 clones; roughly 92% of these occur just once. The top ten constitute about 5.4% of the sample.

In this chain, TRBV4-1 is recombined with TRBJ1-3, and 7 junctional nucleotides match TRBD1. Source material: peripheral blood. The source is a human donor in a cohort sampled during active COVID-19. The base sequence is TGCGCCAGCAGCCGGGACAGCTCTGGAAACACCATATATTTT. This codes for CASSRDSSGNTIYF.